The T cell receptor beta chain under discussion was sequenced for a study of T cells of healthy individuals. TCRdb processed the 5' RACE reads anew with MiXCR; each CDR3 protein has one entry. The sample has about 41,000 distinct CDR3 sequences, about 4.2% seen once. This clonotype was counted a few times. This sequence was found in a human donor in good health.

The CDR3 DNA reads as TGTGCCACCAGCGTCGGACAGCACCACGAGCAGTACTTC. Translation gives CATSVGQHHEQYF. The chain employs TRBV15 and TRBJ2-7, with D possibly matching TRBD1 (6 bases). The CDR3 runs 13 residues. CDR1 is LNHNV, CDR2 YYDKDF, per germline (reference sequence). Trimming took off 5 bases at V and 5 bases at J, with 13 bases between the two ends.